This T cell receptor (beta chain) was identified in a study of T cell clonality in common variable immunodeficiency. This clone was counted only a few times. Coverage ceases 3 residues before the CDR3 finishes, and the germline J gene fills in the end. TCRdb keeps only in-frame clones here, not all; method: immunoSEQ multiplex PCR. Observed are about 34,000 clones, no singletons, with the top ten taking about 1%. The ends were cut back, 7 bases at V and 4 bases at J, with 22 bases in the middle. The germline gives CDR1 LNHDA, CDR2 SQIVND (reference sequence). The CDR3 spans 16 residues. The sequenced sample was peripheral blood mononuclear cells. This chain connects TRBV19 to TRBJ1-1; maybe TRBD1 (5 bases). This TCR came from a person aged 18 to 69 in good health. The chain's CDR3 is CASTAISGGLGTEAFF. The CDR3 bases that were read are TGTGCCAGTACCGCTATCTCCGGGGGGTTGGGCACTGAA.